This TCR beta chain is from a study of blood T cell repertoires in COVID-19. Losses at the gene ends were 3 bases for V and 1 base for J; bases not matched to a gene: 5. CDR3 length: 16 residues. Germline loops: CDR1 MGHRA, CDR2 YSYEKL. Produced via immunoSEQ multiplex PCR; TCRdb's table is partial and in-frame only. The profile covers roughly 200,000 clones, with 80% to 90% appearing a single time and about 3.3% taken by the ten largest. The sequenced sample consisted of peripheral blood. The chain employs TRBV4-1 and TRBJ2-4; 8 nucleotides match TRBD1. This clonotype was obtained from a man aged 60 to 75 with acute or convalescent COVID-19. CDR3 DNA: TGCGCCAGCAGCCAGACAGGGGAAGGGGCCAAAAACATTCAGTACTTC. Encoded protein: CASSQTGEGAKNIQYF.